This T cell receptor (beta chain) appears in the sequencing data of a study of control samples from healthy donors and cancer patients. Per the germline V gene, CDR1 is SQVTM and CDR2 is ANQGSEA. The CDR3 contains 13 residues. Trimming removed 8 bases at V and 2 bases at J, with 14 bases between. The assay was immunoSEQ multiplex PCR, and TCRdb's table has in-frame clones only and misses some. The sample carries about 160,000 clones, nearly 96% recorded once. Sequencing was carried out using blood. The origin of this receptor is a young woman in good health. J is TRBJ2-3 and V is TRBV29-1; D remains ambiguous. The CDR3 region is CSTSFRPTDTQYF. In DNA, the CDR3 is TGCAGCACCTCCTTCAGGCCCACAGATACGCAGTATTTT.